This is a list of T cell receptor beta chains from one sample in a study of blood T cell repertoires in COVID-19. Sequencing used immunoSEQ multiplex PCR; TCRdb keeps in-frame clones, though not all of them. The table has approximately 270,000 clones, more than 85% seen once. The sequencing input was PBMCs or T cells enriched from blood (not recorded which). The receptors stem from a man aged 40-49 years who had been exposed to COVID-19. Each CDR3 is given with its conserved first and last residue. The D gene is left open where the match is weak. Size tells how often a clone was seen (once, few, many) or the class of an expanded clone, and some rows leave it out.

D,J,V,size,CDR3,DNA
TRBD1,TRBJ1-3,TRBV18,.,CASSPQGTGNSGNTIYF,TGTGCCAGCTCACCACAGGGGACAGGGAACTCTGGAAACACCATATATTTT
TRBD2,TRBJ2-3,TRBV9,.,CASSSPGLGGTQYF,TGTGCCAGCAGCTCCCCGGGACTAGGAGGTACGCAGTATTTT
.,TRBJ2-7,TRBV21-1,.,CASSKGRTESYEQYF,TGTGCCAGCAGCAAAGGCCGGACAGAATCTTACGAGCAGTACTTC
.,TRBJ2-7,TRBV28,.,CASSNSGYGNEQYF,TGTGCCAGCAGCAACTCAGGGTACGGTAACGAGCAGTACTTC
.,TRBJ2-2,TRBV2,once,CASSPGVLLNTGELFF,TGTGCCAGCAGTCCCGGTGTCCTCCTTAACACCGGGGAGCTGTTTTTT
TRBD1,TRBJ1-1,TRBV3-1/TRBV3-2,.,CASSQEYRGTEAFF,TGTGCCAGCAGCCAAGAGTACAGGGGGACTGAAGCTTTCTTT
TRBD1,TRBJ2-7,TRBV3-1/TRBV3-2,.,CASRLPLPGQGYEQYF,TGTGCCAGCAGACTTCCTCTGCCGGGACAGGGGTACGAGCAGTACTTC
TRBD1,TRBJ2-7,TRBV9,.,CASSVTGASEQYF,TGTGCCAGCAGCGTGACAGGGGCCAGCGAGCAGTACTTC
TRBD2,TRBJ2-5,TRBV27,.,CASSSGLAGGETQYF,TGTGCCAGCAGTTCGGGACTAGCGGGAGGAGAGACCCAGTACTTC
TRBD1,TRBJ1-6,TRBV13,.,CASSLQTGENSPLHF,TGTGCCAGCAGCTTACAGACAGGGGAAAATTCACCCCTCCACTTT
TRBD1,TRBJ1-2,TRBV25-1,.,CASSEGSRGRFTF,TGTGCCAGCAGTGAGGGGAGCAGGGGGCGCTTCACCTTC
.,TRBJ1-6,TRBV14,.,CASSHGSNSPLHF,TGTGCCAGCAGCCATGGGAGCAATTCACCCCTCCACTTT
TRBD2,TRBJ2-1,TRBV25-1,once,CASSEFGTSGSNEQFF,TGTGCCAGCAGTGAATTTGGTACTAGCGGGAGTAATGAGCAGTTCTTC
.,TRBJ1-2,TRBV9,.,CASSPAGTPGSGYTF,TGTGCCAGCAGCCCTGCCGGAACTCCAGGGTCTGGCTACACCTTC
.,TRBJ2-7,TRBV7-9,.,CASSPMYEQYF,TGTGCCAGCAGCCCCATGTACGAGCAGTACTTC
TRBD1,TRBJ2-3,TRBV10-3,once,CAIMAGTGGVSSMDTQYF,TGTGCCATCATGGCCGGGACAGGGGGGGTCTCCTCTATGGATACGCAGTATTTT
.,TRBJ1-6,TRBV15,.,CATSRARQANSPLHF,TGTGCCACCAGCAGAGCCAGGCAGGCAAATTCACCCCTCCACTTT
.,TRBJ1-1,TRBV2,.,CASSAGFMNTEAFF,TGTGCCAGCAGTGCAGGGTTCATGAACACTGAAGCTTTCTTT
.,TRBJ1-4,TRBV30,.,CAWSERTITTNEKLFF,TGTGCCTGGAGTGAAAGGACAATAACAACTAATGAAAAACTGTTTTTT
.,TRBJ2-3,TRBV7-2,.,CASSLAGVTDTQYF,TGTGCCAGCAGCTTAGCGGGAGTAACAGATACGCAGTATTTT
TRBD2,TRBJ2-2,TRBV27,.,CASSRLGLAGGDTGELFF,TGTGCCAGCAGCCGATTGGGACTAGCGGGAGGGGACACCGGGGAGCTGTTTTTT
TRBD1,TRBJ1-1,TRBV28,.,CASSLRGTGSDEAFF,TGTGCCAGCAGTTTACGTGGGACAGGGTCAGATGAAGCTTTCTTT
.,TRBJ1-5,TRBV6-5,.,CASKETGNQPQHF,TGTGCCAGCAAAGAAACAGGCAATCAGCCCCAGCATTTT
.,TRBJ1-5,TRBV9,once,CASSPGSNQPQHF,TGTGCCAGCAGCCCCGGGAGCAATCAGCCCCAGCATTTT
.,TRBJ2-3,TRBV27,.,CASSLLGGLAADTQYF,TGTGCCAGCAGTCTACTGGGGGGGCTAGCTGCTGATACGCAGTATTTT
TRBD1,TRBJ2-5,TRBV9,.,CASSDRDSQETQYF,TGTGCCAGCAGCGACCGGGACAGCCAAGAGACCCAGTACTTC
.,TRBJ2-7,TRBV9,.,CASSGTGYEQYF,TGTGCCAGCAGCGGGACGGGGTACGAGCAGTACTTC
.,TRBJ2-2,TRBV6-4,.,CASSEDGRGTGELFF,TGTGCCAGCAGTGAGGACGGACGGGGCACCGGGGAGCTGTTTTTT
TRBD1,TRBJ1-1,TRBV27,.,CASSTTGMNTEAFF,TGTGCCAGCAGTACGACAGGGATGAACACTGAAGCTTTCTTT
TRBD1,TRBJ2-7,TRBV5-4,.,CASSSEQGARGEQYF,TGTGCCAGCAGCTCTGAACAGGGGGCCCGGGGAGAGCAGTACTTC
TRBD1,TRBJ1-6,TRBV27,once,CASKDSPGQTYSPLHF,TGTGCCAGCAAAGACAGCCCGGGACAGACTTATTCACCCCTCCACTTT
TRBD1,TRBJ1-6,TRBV4-1,.,CASSQGGGRYNSPLHF,TGCGCCAGCAGCCAAGGAGGGGGCCGCTATAATTCACCCCTCCACTTT
.,TRBJ2-7,TRBV7-2,.,CASSLQPGDYEQYF,TGTGCCAGCAGCTTACAGCCGGGGGACTACGAGCAGTACTTC
.,TRBJ2-7,TRBV3-1/TRBV3-2,.,CASSQVVTGEQYF,TGTGCCAGCAGCCAAGTTGTAACAGGCGAGCAGTACTTC
TRBD1,TRBJ2-2,TRBV5-1,.,CASSTYTGGRTGELFF,TGCGCCAGCAGCACGTATACAGGGGGACGGACCGGGGAGCTGTTTTTT
TRBD2,TRBJ2-5,TRBV19,.,CASSIFSSGRSLETQYF,TGTGCCAGTAGTATATTTTCTAGCGGGAGAAGTTTGGAGACCCAGTACTTC
TRBD1,TRBJ2-2,TRBV11-3,.,CASSLDRVGELFF,TGTGCCAGCAGCCTCGACAGGGTCGGGGAGCTGTTTTTT
.,TRBJ2-1,TRBV6-5,.,CASSYPTGNSNEQFF,TGTGCCAGCAGTTATCCGACGGGGAATTCCAATGAGCAGTTCTTC
TRBD1,TRBJ2-1,TRBV10-2,.,CASSAGDRYNEQFF,TGCGCCAGCAGTGCAGGGGACAGATACAATGAGCAGTTCTTC
TRBD1,TRBJ1-2,TRBV2,.,CASSYLQGFVGYTF,TGTGCCAGCAGTTACCTACAGGGGTTCGTGGGCTACACCTTC
.,TRBJ2-2,TRBV4-1,.,CASSPYWDTSNTGELFF,TGCGCCAGCAGCCCCTATTGGGACACCTCGAACACCGGGGAGCTGTTTTTT
.,TRBJ2-3,TRBV5-5,.,CASSLVVSADTQYF,TGTGCCAGCAGCTTGGTAGTTAGCGCTGATACGCAGTATTTT
.,TRBJ2-1,TRBV19,.,CASSIFFGAGDGQFF,TGTGCCAGTAGTATTTTCTTTGGAGCCGGAGATGGGCAGTTCTTC
TRBD1,TRBJ2-2,TRBV27,.,CASSQLGTGGGELFF,TGTGCCAGCAGCCAGCTCGGGACAGGGGGCGGGGAGCTGTTTTTT
.,TRBJ2-7,TRBV11-1,once,CASSQGGGEQYF,TGTGCCAGCAGCCAAGGGGGGGGCGAGCAGTACTTC
.,TRBJ1-4,TRBV19,once,CASSIGAGDHRDEKLFF,TGTGCCAGTAGTATCGGGGCAGGGGATCATAGAGATGAAAAACTGTTTTTT
.,TRBJ2-7,TRBV10-2,.,CANETTASEQYF,TGCGCCAACGAAACGACAGCCTCCGAGCAGTACTTC
TRBD1,TRBJ2-7,TRBV5-4,.,CASSSTGGSPPYEQYF,TGTGCCAGCAGCTCCACAGGGGGCTCCCCCCCCTACGAGCAGTACTTC
.,TRBJ1-4,TRBV24-1,.,CATSDSGIMNEKLFF,TGTGCCACCAGTGACTCCGGGATAATGAATGAAAAACTGTTTTTT
TRBD1,TRBJ1-2,TRBV29-1,.,CSVDPPGGEGYTF,TGCAGCGTTGACCCCCCAGGGGGCGAGGGCTACACCTTC
TRBD2,TRBJ2-5,TRBV24-1,.,CATSDGPGRAQETQYF,TGTGCCACCAGTGATGGGCCCGGGAGGGCCCAAGAGACCCAGTACTTC
.,TRBJ1-2,TRBV6-5,.,CASSPSGTADYGYTF,TGTGCCAGCAGTCCGTCCGGGACTGCGGACTATGGCTACACCTTC
.,TRBJ2-2,TRBV6-4,.,CASSVRGGTGELFF,TGTGCCAGCAGTGTGCGTGGCGGGACCGGGGAGCTGTTTTTT
TRBD2,TRBJ2-1,TRBV10-3,.,CAISEETSGYNEQFF,TGTGCCATCAGTGAGGAGACTAGCGGGTACAATGAGCAGTTCTTC
.,TRBJ2-7,TRBV19,.,CASSISISRSYEQYF,TGTGCCAGTAGTATTTCGATTAGCCGATCCTACGAGCAGTACTTC
TRBD2,TRBJ2-1,TRBV30,.,CAWTLGLAIGEQFF,TGTGCCTGGACTTTGGGACTAGCGATAGGTGAGCAGTTCTTC
.,TRBJ1-5,TRBV5-4,.,CASSFFGPNQPQHF,TGTGCCAGCAGCTTTTTCGGTCCAAATCAGCCCCAGCATTTT
.,TRBJ1-2,TRBV30,.,CAWSVIPKEDYTF,TGTGCCTGGAGTGTCATCCCAAAGGAGGACTACACCTTC